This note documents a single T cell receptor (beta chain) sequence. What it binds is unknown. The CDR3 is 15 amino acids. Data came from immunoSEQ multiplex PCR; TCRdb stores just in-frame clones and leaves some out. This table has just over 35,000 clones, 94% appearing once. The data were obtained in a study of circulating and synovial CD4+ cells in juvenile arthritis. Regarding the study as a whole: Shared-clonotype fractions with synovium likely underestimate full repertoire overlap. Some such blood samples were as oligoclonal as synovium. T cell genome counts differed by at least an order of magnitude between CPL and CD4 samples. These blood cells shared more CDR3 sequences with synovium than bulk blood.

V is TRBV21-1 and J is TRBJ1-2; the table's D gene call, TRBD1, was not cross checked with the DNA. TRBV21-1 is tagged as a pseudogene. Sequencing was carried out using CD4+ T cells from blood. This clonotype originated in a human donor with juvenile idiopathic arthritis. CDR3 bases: TGTGCCAGCGGTGGGGCGGGACAGAACTCCGATGGCTACACCTTC. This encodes CASGGAGQNSDGYTF.